This TCR beta chain was captured by sequencing in a study of shared clonotypes between healthy human individuals. The CDR3 has 13 residues. Germline CDR1 MNHEY, CDR2 SVGAGI. The V end lost 5 bases, the J end lost 14 bases, and 18 bases lay between the germline ends. The repertoire was sequenced with immunoSEQ multiplex PCR; TCRdb's copy has only in-frame clones and lacks some. Here the sample spans roughly 1.4 million clones, approximately 98.5% being singletons. Each donor was a Caucasian adult residing in Nashville, Tennessee. Sequences were obtained from naive CD4+ T cells sorted from blood. Stated subset: CD45RA+ positively selected. This TCR was sampled from a man aged 25 to 40 in good health. V and J are TRBV6-5 and TRBJ1-4; D perhaps matches TRBD1 (5 bases). CDR3 in amino acids: CASSQTQGFGLFF. As DNA, the CDR3 is TGTGCCAGCAGTCAGACTCAGGGCTTCGGGCTGTTTTTT.